This TCR beta chain originates from a study of CD8 T cells in Susac syndrome. As to this clonotype: Its antigen is still unknown.

Points from the study as a whole: Maximal CD8+ clonal expansion in Susac was observed within TEMRA cells and among active patients. The number of Susac-specific public clones found was approximately 17 in total CD8+ repertoires and five in CD8+ TEMRA repertoires.

Germline V lookup: CDR1 LNHNV, CDR2 YYDKDF (reference sequence). V lost 4 bases, J lost 8 bases, and 8 bases lay in between. The CDR3 sequence is 12 residues long. RNA totalling about 0.5 to 1 ug underwent reverse transcription with random hexamers. Amplification of the TCR beta CDR3 was carried out by immunoSEQ multiplex PCR, which spanned a total of 54 Vbeta and 13 Jbeta segments. TCRdb reanalysed the immunoSEQ multiplex PCR reads using MiXCR and keeps one entry per CDR3 protein. The sample contains about 110,000 distinct CDR3 sequences, around 94% of which appear only once. The TCR comes from a human donor with Susac syndrome. The V gene is TRBV15, the J gene TRBJ1-4; D ambiguous. The sample was CD8+ T cells from PBMCs. The CDR3, as DNA: TGTGCCACCAGCATTTCCCCGGAAAAACTGTTTTTT. This sequence encodes CATSISPEKLFF.